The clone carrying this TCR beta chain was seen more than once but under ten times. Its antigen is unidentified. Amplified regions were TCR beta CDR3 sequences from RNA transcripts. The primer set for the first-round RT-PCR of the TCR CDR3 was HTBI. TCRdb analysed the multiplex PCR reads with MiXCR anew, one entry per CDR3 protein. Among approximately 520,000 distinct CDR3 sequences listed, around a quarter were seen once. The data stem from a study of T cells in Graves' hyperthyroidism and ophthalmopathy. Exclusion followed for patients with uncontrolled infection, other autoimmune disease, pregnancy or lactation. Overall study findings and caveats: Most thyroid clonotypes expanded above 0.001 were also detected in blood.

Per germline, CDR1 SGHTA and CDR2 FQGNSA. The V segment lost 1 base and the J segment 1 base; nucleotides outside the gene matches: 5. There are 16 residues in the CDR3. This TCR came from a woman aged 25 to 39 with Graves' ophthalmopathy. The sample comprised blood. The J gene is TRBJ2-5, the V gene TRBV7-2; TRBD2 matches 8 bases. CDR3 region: CASSLDGGGPQETQYF. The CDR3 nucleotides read TGTGCCAGCAGCTTAGATGGCGGGGGGCCCCAAGAGACCCAGTACTTC.